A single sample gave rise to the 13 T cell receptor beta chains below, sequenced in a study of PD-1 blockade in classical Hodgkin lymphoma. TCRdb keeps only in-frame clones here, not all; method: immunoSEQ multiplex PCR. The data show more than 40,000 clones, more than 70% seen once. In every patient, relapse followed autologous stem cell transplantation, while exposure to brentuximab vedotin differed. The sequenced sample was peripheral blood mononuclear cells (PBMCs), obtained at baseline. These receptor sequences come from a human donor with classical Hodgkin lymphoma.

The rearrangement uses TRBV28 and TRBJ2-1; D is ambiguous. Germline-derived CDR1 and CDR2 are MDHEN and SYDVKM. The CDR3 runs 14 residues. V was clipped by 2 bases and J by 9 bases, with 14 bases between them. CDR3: CASSLPLPQVEQFF. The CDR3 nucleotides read TGTGCCAGCAGTTTACCCCTCCCCCAGGTTGAGCAGTTCTTC.

The CDR3, as DNA: TGTGCCAGCAGCCTTGGACAGGCAGACTCTGGAAACACCATATATTTT. Translating gives CASSLGQADSGNTIYF. This chain connects TRBV7-2 to TRBJ1-3, with 7 bases matching TRBD1. The V segment lost 5 bases and the J segment 0 bases; nucleotides outside the gene matches: 7. The CDR3 has 16 amino acids. Germline CDR1 reads SGHTA; CDR2 reads FQGNSA. Filled out from reference TRBV7-2 and TRBJ1-3, the complete variable domain reads GAGVSQSPSNKVTEKGKDVELRCDPISGHTALYWYRQSLGQGLEFLIYFQGNSAPDKSGLPSDRFSAERTGGSVSTLTIQRTQQEDSAVYLCASSLGQADSGNTIYFGEGSWLTVV.

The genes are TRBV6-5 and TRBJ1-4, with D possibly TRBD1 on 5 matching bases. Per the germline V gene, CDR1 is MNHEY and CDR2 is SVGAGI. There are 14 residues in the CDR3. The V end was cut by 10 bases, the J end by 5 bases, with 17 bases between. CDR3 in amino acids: CATRGEQGNEKLFF. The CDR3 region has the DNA TGTGCCACCCGTGGGGAGCAGGGAAATGAAAAACTGTTTTTT.

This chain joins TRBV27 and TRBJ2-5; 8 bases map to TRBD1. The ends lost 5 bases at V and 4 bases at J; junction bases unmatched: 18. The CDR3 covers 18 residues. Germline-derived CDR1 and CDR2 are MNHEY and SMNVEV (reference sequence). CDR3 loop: CASSPQGVARSNGETQYF. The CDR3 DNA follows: TGTGCCAGCAGTCCACAGGGGGTCGCTCGCTCAAATGGAGAGACCCAGTACTTC.

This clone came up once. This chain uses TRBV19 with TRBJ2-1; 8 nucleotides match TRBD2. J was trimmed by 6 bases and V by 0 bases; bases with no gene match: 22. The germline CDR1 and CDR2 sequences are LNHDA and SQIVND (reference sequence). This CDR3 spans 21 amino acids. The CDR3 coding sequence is TGTGCCAGTAGTATAGATCCCGAAAATCCGTTGGCGGGAGGAAGGGTCAATGAGCAGTTCTTC. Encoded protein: CASSIDPENPLAGGRVNEQFF.

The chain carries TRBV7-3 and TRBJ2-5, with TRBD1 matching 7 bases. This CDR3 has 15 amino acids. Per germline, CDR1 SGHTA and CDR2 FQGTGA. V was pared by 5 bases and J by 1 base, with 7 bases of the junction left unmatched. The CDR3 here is CASSPSTGVQETQYF. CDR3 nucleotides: TGTGCCAGCAGCCCATCAACAGGGGTCCAAGAGACCCAGTACTTC.

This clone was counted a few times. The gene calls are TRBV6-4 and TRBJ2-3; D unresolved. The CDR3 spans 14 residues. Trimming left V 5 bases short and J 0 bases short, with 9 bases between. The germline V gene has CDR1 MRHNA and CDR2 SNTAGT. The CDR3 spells CASSLQDSTDTQYF. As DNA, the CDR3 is TGTGCCAGCAGTTTACAAGATAGCACAGATACGCAGTATTTT.

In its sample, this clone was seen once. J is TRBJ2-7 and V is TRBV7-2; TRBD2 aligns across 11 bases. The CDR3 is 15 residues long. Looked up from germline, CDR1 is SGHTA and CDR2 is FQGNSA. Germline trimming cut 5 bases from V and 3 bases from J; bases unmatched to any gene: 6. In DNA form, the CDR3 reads TGTGCCAGCAGCCTCTTAGGGACTAGCGGCTACGAGCAGTACTTC. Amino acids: CASSLLGTSGYEQYF. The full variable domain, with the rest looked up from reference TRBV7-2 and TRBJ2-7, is GAGVSQSPSNKVTEKGKDVELRCDPISGHTALYWYRQSLGQGLEFLIYFQGNSAPDKSGLPSDRFSAERTGGSVSTLTIQRTQQEDSAVYLCASSLLGTSGYEQYFGPGTRLTVT.

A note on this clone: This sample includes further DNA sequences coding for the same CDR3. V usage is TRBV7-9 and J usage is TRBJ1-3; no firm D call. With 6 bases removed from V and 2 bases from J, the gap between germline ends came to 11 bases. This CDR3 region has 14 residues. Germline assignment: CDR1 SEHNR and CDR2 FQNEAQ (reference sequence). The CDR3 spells CASSRQGPGNTIYF. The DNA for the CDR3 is TGTGCCAGCAGTCGACAAGGGCCTGGAAACACCATATATTTT. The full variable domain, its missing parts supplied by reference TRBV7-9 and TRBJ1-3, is DTGVSQNPRHKITKRGQNVTFRCDPISEHNRLYWYRQTLGQGPEFLTYFQNEAQLEKSRLLSDRFSAERPKGSFSTLEIQRTEQGDSAMYLCASSRQGPGNTIYFGEGSWLTVV.

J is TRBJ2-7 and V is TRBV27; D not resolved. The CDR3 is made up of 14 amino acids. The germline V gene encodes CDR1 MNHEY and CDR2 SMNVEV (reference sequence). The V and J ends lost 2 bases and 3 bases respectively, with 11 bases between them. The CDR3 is CASSLGPPVYEQYF. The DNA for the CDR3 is TGTGCCAGCAGTTTAGGGCCACCGGTCTACGAGCAGTACTTC.

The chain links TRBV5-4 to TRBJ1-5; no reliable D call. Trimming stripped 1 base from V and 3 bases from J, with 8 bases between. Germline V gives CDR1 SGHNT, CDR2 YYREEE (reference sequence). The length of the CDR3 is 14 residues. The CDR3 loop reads CASSLRGINQPQHF. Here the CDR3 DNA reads TGTGCCAGCAGCTTGAGAGGAATCAATCAGCCCCAGCATTTT.

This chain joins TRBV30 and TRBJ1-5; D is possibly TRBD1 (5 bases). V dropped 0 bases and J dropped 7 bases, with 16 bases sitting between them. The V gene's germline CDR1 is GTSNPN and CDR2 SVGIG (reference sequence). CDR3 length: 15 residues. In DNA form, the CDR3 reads TGTGCCTGGAGTGTAATGGGCCAGGGAGGACAGCCCCAGCATTTT. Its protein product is CAWSVMGQGGQPQHF.

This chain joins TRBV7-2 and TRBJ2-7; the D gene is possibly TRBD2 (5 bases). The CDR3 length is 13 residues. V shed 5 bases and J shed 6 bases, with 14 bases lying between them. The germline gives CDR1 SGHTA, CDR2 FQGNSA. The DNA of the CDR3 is TGTGCCAGCAGCAAGAGGGTAGGGATCGAGCAGTACTTC. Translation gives CASSKRVGIEQYF.